This T cell receptor (beta chain) was captured in a study of chemoradiotherapy in HPV16-positive cancers (dated by TCRdb to 2022 to 2024). Regarding the study in general: Using functional T-cell assays on cells from a couple of HPV16-positive patients, the researchers defined candidate HPV-specific T-cell clones and common TCR motifs. The study set out to ask whether T-cell immunity against the HPV oncoproteins E6 and E7 changes over the course of chemoradiotherapy and whether that immunity affects survival. Next, the candidate HPV-specific TCRs and motifs were followed in TCR repertoires from around 92 patients with HPV-related cancers.

Repertoires were sampled repeatedly over the course of chemoradiotherapy, so clonal expansion could be followed in the tumor microenvironment. Findings and caveats that apply to the study as a whole: Expansion of candidate HPV-specific clones and E7-related TCR motifs was observed in the tumor microenvironment during treatment, whereas no such expansion was observed for non-HPV-specific T cells. In HPV16-positive patients, expansion of HPV-responsive T cells during chemoradiotherapy was found to be associated with improved recurrence-free survival. The functional definition of HPV-specific T cells came from only two HPV16-positive patients, and the survival association was reported for HPV16-positive patients.

The library was produced with the immunoSEQ multiplex PCR assay. TCRdb re-hosts the immuneACCESS table, in-frame sequences only. Its copies lack some clones; in the studies checked, an unresolved V gene accounts for under half of them, and the cause for the rest is not known. This sample has 9,000 or so clones in its table, and 70% of those were observed once. Roughly a tenth of the sample goes to the ten largest clones. Turning to this clone: It has no known antigen specificity. Base quality data are lacking; no much larger clone is found one base away.

Trimming takes 7 bases from V and 0 bases from J, and the germline ends sit 5 bases apart. Looking up the germline V gene yields CDR1 MNHNS and CDR2 SASEGT. Including cysteine and phenylalanine, the CDR3 has 12 amino acids. Only the CDR3 part of the read is kept: 36 bases, read in frame from the first base. This sequence originates from a human donor with HPV-associated anogenital cancer. Sample: tumor tissue, taken from a patient who underwent chemoradiotherapy. Rearrangement joined TRBV6-1 to TRBJ2-3, with no reliable assignment of the D segment. The nucleotides are TGTGCCAGCATCGGCAGCACAGATACGCAGTATTTT. The resulting protein is CASIGSTDTQYF.